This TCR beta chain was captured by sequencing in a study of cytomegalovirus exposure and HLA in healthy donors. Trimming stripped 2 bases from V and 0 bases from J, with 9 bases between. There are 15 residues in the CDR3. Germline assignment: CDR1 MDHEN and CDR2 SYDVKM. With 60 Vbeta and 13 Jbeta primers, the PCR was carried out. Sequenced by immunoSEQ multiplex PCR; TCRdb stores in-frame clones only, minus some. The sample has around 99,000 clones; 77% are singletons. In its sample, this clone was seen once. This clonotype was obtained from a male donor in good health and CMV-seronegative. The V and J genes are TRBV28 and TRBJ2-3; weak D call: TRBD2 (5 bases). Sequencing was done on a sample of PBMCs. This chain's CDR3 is CASSLGELSTDTQYF. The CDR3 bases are TGTGCCAGCAGTTTAGGGGAGCTTAGCACAGATACGCAGTATTTT. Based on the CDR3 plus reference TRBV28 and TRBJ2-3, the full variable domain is DVKVTQSSRYLVKRTGEKVFLECVQDMDHENMFWYRQDPGLGLRLIYFSYDVKMKEKGDIPEGYSVSREKKERFSLILESASTNQTSMYLCASSLGELSTDTQYFGPGTRLTVL.